This T cell receptor (beta chain) was retrieved from a study of blood T cell repertoires in COVID-19. This clone was detected only once. Authors' methods: Estimated nucleated cell counts came from reference gene primer amplification. The table came from immunoSEQ multiplex PCR; TCRdb's copy has only in-frame clones and leaves some out. That table supplies the V and J calls and clone size; D and trimming were determined from the DNA. There are roughly 200,000 clones in the sample; around 88% occur only once, and roughly 4% lies in the top ten. The germline V gene has CDR1 SGHNT and CDR2 YYREEE (reference sequence). The V gene end was trimmed by 4 bases and the J gene end by 4 bases; junction bases not matched to a gene: 6. CDR3 length: 14 amino acids. Those enrolled, adults aged about 18 to 89 years, came from about two dozen US areas.

Sequenced material: PBMCs or T cells enriched from blood (not recorded which). The receptor's source is a woman between 25 and 40 years old who had been exposed to COVID-19. The chain recombines TRBV5-4 with TRBJ2-5, with TRBD2 matching 8 bases. The CDR3 is CASSPPTSGETQYF. In nucleotides, the CDR3 is TGTGCCAGCAGCCCACCTACTAGCGGAGAGACCCAGTACTTC. Full variable domain (remainder filled in from reference TRBV5-4 and TRBJ2-5): ETGVTQSPTHLIKTRGQQVTLRCSSQSGHNTVSWYQQALGQGPQFIFQYYREEENGRGNFPPRFSGLQFPNYSSELNVNALELDDSALYLCASSPPTSGETQYFGPGTRLLVL.